These 9 T cell receptor beta chains came from one sample sequenced in a study of T cell repertoires in cytomegalovirus infection. TCRdb re-called the reads through MiXCR, storing one row per CDR3 protein. The profile covers about 360,000 distinct CDR3 sequences, with about a sixth appearing a single time and around 9.3% taken by the ten largest. The specimen was PBMCs. These receptors were obtained from a human donor in good health (CMV status not recorded). Some clones in this sample may be carry-over from other donors' samples.

The chain recombines TRBV28 with TRBJ2-7; D is undetermined. CDR3 size: 14 residues. The V end was cut by 5 bases, the J end by 6 bases, with 17 bases between. Looked up from germline, CDR1 is MDHEN and CDR2 is SYDVKM. CDR3 DNA sequence: TGTGCCAGCAGTCCCGCCGGGCCCTGGGGCGAGCAGTACTTC. This translates into CASSPAGPWGEQYF.

This clonotype was recorded a few times. The rearrangement joins TRBV3-1 to TRBJ2-3; TRBD2 might be the D (6 bases). Looked up from germline, CDR1 is LGHDT and CDR2 is YNNKEL (reference sequence). Trimming removed 0 bases at V and 1 base at J, with 17 bases between. The CDR3 is 18 amino acids. The CDR3, as DNA: TGTGCCAGCAGCCAAGAGCGTCAGTGGAGGGGCGGCACAGATACGCAGTATTTT. This sequence encodes CASSQERQWRGGTDTQYF.

As regards this clonotype: A read error may explain this, as a much larger clone is one base away. The chain recombines TRBV28 with TRBJ2-3; 7 positions agree with TRBD2. The V segment lost 4 bases and the J segment 6 bases; nucleotides outside the gene matches: 7. Germline V gene sequence: CDR1 MDHEN, CDR2 SYDVKM. The CDR3 has 14 amino acids. The CDR3 nucleotides read TGTGCCAGCAGTTCGAAAGGGGAGGGGGATACGCAGTATTTT. Translating gives CASSSKGEGDTQYF.

The rearrangement joins TRBV19 to TRBJ2-1; 10 nucleotides line up with TRBD2. This CDR3 spans 14 amino acids. The germline V gene has CDR1 LNHDA and CDR2 SQIVND (reference sequence). V shed 5 bases and J 5 bases; nucleotides not matched to a gene: 3. The CDR3, as DNA: TGTGCCAGTAGTCAACTAGCGGGGAACAATGAGCAGTTCTTC. Translating gives CASSQLAGNNEQFF. The full variable domain, in which reference TRBV19 and TRBJ2-1 provide the parts outside the CDR3, is DGGITQSPKYLFRKEGQNVTLSCEQNLNHDAMYWYRQDPGQGLRLIYYSQIVNDFQKGDIAEGYSVSREKKESFPLTVTSAQKNPTAFYLCASSQLAGNNEQFFGPGTRLTVL.

V gene TRBV19 combines with J gene TRBJ2-7; TRBD1 matches at 10 bases. After removal of 7 bases from V and 7 bases from J, the junction contained 7 bases not matched to a gene. CDR1 is LNHDA and CDR2 is SQIVND in the germline V gene (reference sequence). The length of the CDR3 is 13 residues. The CDR3 loop reads CASKRQGAGEQYF. Written as DNA, the CDR3 is TGTGCCAGTAAACGACAGGGGGCGGGGGAGCAGTACTTC.

This clonotype appeared once. The chain recombines TRBV7-2 with TRBJ2-1; unclear D gene. Trimming shortened V by 2 bases and J by 7 bases, and 15 bases separated the two germline ends. Germline values: CDR1 SGHTA, CDR2 FQGNSA. The CDR3 totals 15 residues. The CDR3 DNA reads as TGTGCCAGCAGCTTACATCTCGCAGTAGGGAATGAGCAGTTCTTC. This sequence encodes CASSLHLAVGNEQFF.

This clonotype was seen ten or more times. The chain joins TRBV7-7 to TRBJ2-2, with 14 bases fitting TRBD2. The CDR3 is 16 amino acids. The germline V gene encodes CDR1 SSHAT and CDR2 FNYEAQ (reference sequence). Trimming took 5 bases from V and 6 from J; bases not matched to a gene: 5. The CDR3 sequence is CASSRSGLAGAGELFF. CDR3 nucleotide sequence: TGTGCCAGCAGCCGCTCGGGACTAGCGGGGGCCGGGGAGCTGTTTTTT.

This clonotype was counted at least ten times. This chain's CDR3 is CASSSQMSGPNIQYF. In DNA form, the CDR3 reads TGTGCCAGTAGTTCCCAAATGTCGGGACCCAACATTCAGTACTTC. This sequence joins TRBV19 and TRBJ2-4; the D gene could be TRBD1 or TRBD2 (5 bases each). The germline gives CDR1 LNHDA, CDR2 SQIVND (reference sequence). V was clipped by 5 bases and J by 7 bases, with 18 bases between them. This CDR3 comprises 15 residues.

The table lists this clonotype with many counts. The V call is TRBV11-2, the J call TRBJ2-7; possible D gene TRBD1, 5 bases. Germline V gives CDR1 SGHAT, CDR2 FQNNGV. V dropped 1 base and J dropped 6 bases, with 7 bases sitting between them. The CDR3 sequence is 12 residues long. The CDR3 DNA sequence: TGTGCCAGCAGCTTAGTCACAGGCGAGCAGTACTTC. It yields the protein CASSLVTGEQYF.